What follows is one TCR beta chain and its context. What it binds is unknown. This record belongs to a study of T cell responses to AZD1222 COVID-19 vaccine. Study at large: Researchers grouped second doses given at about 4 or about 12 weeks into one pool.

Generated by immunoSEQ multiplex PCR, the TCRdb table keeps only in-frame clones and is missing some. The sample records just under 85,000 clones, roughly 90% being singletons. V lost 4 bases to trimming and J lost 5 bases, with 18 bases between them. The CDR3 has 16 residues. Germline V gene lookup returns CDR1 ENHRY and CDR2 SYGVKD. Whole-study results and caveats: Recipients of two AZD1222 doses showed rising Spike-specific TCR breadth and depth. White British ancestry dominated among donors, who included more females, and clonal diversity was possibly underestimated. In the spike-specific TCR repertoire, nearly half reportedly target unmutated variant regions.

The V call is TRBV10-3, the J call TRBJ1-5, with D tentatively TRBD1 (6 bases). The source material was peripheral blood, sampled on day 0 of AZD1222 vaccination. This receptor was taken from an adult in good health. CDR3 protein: CAISVPTGNHDQPQHF. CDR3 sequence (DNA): TGTGCCATCAGTGTCCCGACAGGCAACCATGATCAGCCCCAGCATTTT.